The rows below give T cell receptor beta chains drawn from one sample of a study of shared T cell receptors in the human thymus. Method: immunoSEQ multiplex PCR; TCRdb's copy keeps in-frame clones and lacks some. The table has almost 550,000 clones, 78% seen once. These same data were also listed under a study on human thymus T cells.

The source material was thymocytes. The receptors here all came from a boy less than two years old with a congenital heart defect. CDR3s include the opening cysteine and the closing phenylalanine or tryptophan. D genes are given only for firm matches. Clone size appears in some rows only: once, few, many, or a class for an expanded clone.

v_gene: TRBV14
j_gene: TRBJ2-1
d_gene: .
abundance: once
CDR3aa: CASSFLGRGNEQFF
CDR3nt: TGTGCCAGCAGCTTTCTGGGTAGGGGGAATGAGCAGTTCTTC

v_gene: TRBV5-6
j_gene: TRBJ2-7
d_gene: TRBD2
abundance: .
CDR3aa: CASSLGLAGVKEQYF
CDR3nt: TGTGCCAGCAGCTTGGGACTAGCGGGAGTAAAGGAGCAGTACTTC

v_gene: TRBV5-4
j_gene: TRBJ2-5
d_gene: TRBD2
abundance: few
CDR3aa: CASSLFQVEGSGKTQYF
CDR3nt: TGTGCCAGCAGCTTGTTCCAGGTGGAGGGGAGCGGGAAGACCCAGTACTTC

v_gene: TRBV7-6
j_gene: TRBJ2-3
d_gene: .
abundance: .
CDR3aa: CASSFPGGLSLTDTQYF
CDR3nt: TGTGCCAGCAGCTTCCCCGGGGGACTCTCGCTCACAGATACGCAGTATTTT

v_gene: TRBV7-6
j_gene: TRBJ1-3
d_gene: .
abundance: .
CDR3aa: CASSKTPDGSGNTIYF
CDR3nt: TGTGCCAGCAGCAAAACACCTGACGGGTCTGGAAACACCATATATTTT

v_gene: TRBV6-5
j_gene: TRBJ2-1
d_gene: TRBD2
abundance: .
CDR3aa: CASSSTSGRPNEQFF
CDR3nt: TGTGCCAGCAGTTCAACTAGCGGGAGGCCCAATGAGCAGTTCTTC

v_gene: TRBV7-2
j_gene: TRBJ2-7
d_gene: TRBD1
abundance: .
CDR3aa: CASSFGQVEDYEQYF
CDR3nt: TGTGCCAGCAGCTTCGGACAGGTAGAAGATTACGAGCAGTACTTC

v_gene: TRBV15
j_gene: TRBJ1-2
d_gene: TRBD1
abundance: .
CDR3aa: CATSRCRDRVYGYTF
CDR3nt: TGTGCCACCAGCAGATGCCGGGACAGGGTCTATGGCTACACCTTC

v_gene: TRBV11-3
j_gene: TRBJ2-2
d_gene: .
abundance: .
CDR3aa: CASSLASRRSTGELFF
CDR3nt: TGTGCCAGCAGCTTAGCTTCGCGAAGATCGACCGGGGAGCTGTTTTTT

v_gene: TRBV23-1
j_gene: TRBJ2-7
d_gene: TRBD1
abundance: few
CDR3aa: CAGLRDRADYEQYF
CDR3nt: TGCGCCGGACTTAGGGACAGGGCCGACTACGAGCAGTACTTC

v_gene: TRBV28
j_gene: TRBJ2-5
d_gene: .
abundance: .
CDR3aa: CASSVTGFQETQYF
CDR3nt: TGTGCCAGCAGTGTCACAGGATTTCAAGAGACCCAGTACTTC

v_gene: TRBV5-1
j_gene: TRBJ2-3
d_gene: TRBD1
abundance: .
CDR3aa: CASSQSIFDREIIDTQYF
CDR3nt: TGCGCCAGCAGCCAAAGCATTTTTGACAGGGAGATCATAGATACGCAGTATTTT

v_gene: TRBV4-1
j_gene: TRBJ1-5
d_gene: .
abundance: .
CDR3aa: CASSQGMRERGNQPQHF
CDR3nt: TGCGCCAGCAGCCAGGGTATGAGGGAGCGCGGCAATCAGCCCCAGCATTTT

v_gene: TRBV19
j_gene: TRBJ2-7
d_gene: .
abundance: .
CDR3aa: CASTPGGGHSSYEQYF
CDR3nt: TGTGCCAGTACCCCGGGGGGCGGTCACAGCTCCTACGAGCAGTACTTC

v_gene: TRBV5-4
j_gene: TRBJ2-3
d_gene: TRBD2
abundance: few
CDR3aa: CASSSSGRADTQYF
CDR3nt: TGTGCCAGCAGCTCTAGCGGGAGGGCAGATACGCAGTATTTT

v_gene: TRBV12-2
j_gene: TRBJ1-5
d_gene: .
abundance: .
CDR3aa: CASRLGQPNQPQHF
CDR3nt: TGTGCAAGTCGCTTGGGACAGCCCAATCAGCCCCAGCATTTT

v_gene: TRBV7-2
j_gene: TRBJ2-4
d_gene: TRBD1
abundance: .
CDR3aa: CASSSTDRGKNIQYF
CDR3nt: TGTGCCAGCAGTTCGACTGACAGGGGCAAAAACATTCAGTACTTC

v_gene: TRBV5-4
j_gene: TRBJ2-7
d_gene: .
abundance: .
CDR3aa: CASSLGTPDAYEQYF
CDR3nt: TGTGCCAGCAGCTTGGGGACTCCGGACGCCTACGAGCAGTACTTC

v_gene: TRBV15
j_gene: TRBJ2-5
d_gene: TRBD2
abundance: few
CDR3aa: CATSRAWEREAQETQYF
CDR3nt: TGTGCCACCAGCAGAGCATGGGAGCGGGAGGCTCAAGAGACCCAGTACTTC

v_gene: TRBV27
j_gene: TRBJ2-1
d_gene: TRBD2
abundance: few
CDR3aa: CASSFLREGRGEQFF
CDR3nt: TGTGCCAGCAGTTTTTTGCGGGAGGGCCGAGGTGAGCAGTTCTTC

v_gene: TRBV2
j_gene: TRBJ1-4
d_gene: .
abundance: few
CDR3aa: CASSGPTGGWNEKLFF
CDR3nt: TGTGCCAGCAGTGGACCCACGGGGGGGTGGAATGAAAAACTGTTTTTT

v_gene: TRBV25-1
j_gene: TRBJ2-1
d_gene: TRBD2
abundance: .
CDR3aa: CASRGGTRAEVYNEQFF
CDR3nt: TGTGCCAGCAGGGGGGGGACTAGGGCTGAGGTTTACAATGAGCAGTTCTTC

v_gene: TRBV6-4
j_gene: TRBJ2-5
d_gene: TRBD2
abundance: .
CDR3aa: CASRIFWEGPQETQYF
CDR3nt: TGTGCCAGCAGAATCTTTTGGGAGGGCCCGCAAGAGACCCAGTACTTC

v_gene: TRBV27
j_gene: TRBJ1-2
d_gene: .
abundance: once
CDR3aa: CASSPIPPRTDYGYTF
CDR3nt: TGTGCCAGCAGTCCCATACCTCCACGGACAGATTATGGCTACACCTTC

v_gene: TRBV4-3
j_gene: TRBJ2-1
d_gene: TRBD2
abundance: .
CDR3aa: CASKGGRERDNEQFF
CDR3nt: TGCGCCAGCAAAGGAGGGCGGGAGAGGGACAATGAGCAGTTCTTC

v_gene: TRBV19
j_gene: TRBJ1-5
d_gene: .
abundance: .
CDR3aa: CATRGSNQPQHF
CDR3nt: TGTGCCACCAGGGGAAGCAATCAGCCCCAGCATTTT

v_gene: TRBV2
j_gene: TRBJ2-7
d_gene: TRBD2
abundance: once
CDR3aa: CASRSLAGGPSYEQYF
CDR3nt: TGTGCCAGCAGGTCCTTAGCGGGAGGGCCCTCCTACGAGCAGTACTTC

v_gene: TRBV27
j_gene: TRBJ2-7
d_gene: TRBD2
abundance: .
CDR3aa: CASSPTSGRAYEQYF
CDR3nt: TGTGCCAGCAGTCCCACCAGCGGGAGGGCCTACGAGCAGTACTTC

v_gene: TRBV5-4
j_gene: TRBJ2-7
d_gene: TRBD2
abundance: .
CDR3aa: CASSDRTSGRAYEQYF
CDR3nt: TGTGCCAGCAGCGATCGGACTAGCGGGAGGGCCTACGAGCAGTACTTC

v_gene: TRBV4-1
j_gene: TRBJ2-6
d_gene: .
abundance: .
CDR3aa: CASSHRSVREPRTSGANVLTF
CDR3nt: TGCGCCAGCAGCCATAGAAGCGTCCGGGAACCCAGAACCTCTGGGGCCAACGTCCTGACTTTC

v_gene: TRBV5-6
j_gene: TRBJ2-1
d_gene: TRBD2
abundance: once
CDR3aa: CASLGAGGPLYNEQFF
CDR3nt: TGTGCCAGCCTGGGCGCGGGAGGGCCCCTCTACAATGAGCAGTTCTTC

v_gene: TRBV11-2
j_gene: TRBJ2-5
d_gene: TRBD1
abundance: .
CDR3aa: CASGHRGRETQYF
CDR3nt: TGTGCCAGCGGACACAGGGGGCGAGAGACCCAGTACTTC

v_gene: TRBV7-6
j_gene: TRBJ2-1
d_gene: .
abundance: .
CDR3aa: CASSSPLARLSYNEQFF
CDR3nt: TGTGCCAGCAGCTCCCCCCTAGCTAGACTTAGCTACAATGAGCAGTTCTTC

v_gene: TRBV10-1
j_gene: TRBJ2-1
d_gene: TRBD2
abundance: .
CDR3aa: CASSDSTSGYNEQFF
CDR3nt: TGCGCCAGCAGTGACTCGACTAGCGGCTACAATGAGCAGTTCTTC

v_gene: TRBV4-3
j_gene: TRBJ2-1
d_gene: TRBD2
abundance: once
CDR3aa: CASSQGTSGFDYNEQFF
CDR3nt: TGCGCCAGCAGCCAAGGGACTAGCGGGTTCGACTACAATGAGCAGTTCTTC

v_gene: TRBV2
j_gene: TRBJ2-7
d_gene: TRBD2
abundance: .
CDR3aa: CASSEVSGRAHEQYF
CDR3nt: TGTGCCAGCAGTGAAGTTAGCGGGAGGGCCCACGAGCAGTACTTC

v_gene: TRBV27
j_gene: TRBJ1-2
d_gene: TRBD1
abundance: few
CDR3aa: CASSSNRGLSGYTF
CDR3nt: TGTGCCAGCAGTTCAAACAGGGGGCTTAGCGGCTACACCTTC

v_gene: TRBV4-3
j_gene: TRBJ1-1
d_gene: .
abundance: .
CDR3aa: CASSHRQEANTEAFF
CDR3nt: TGCGCCAGCAGCCACCGACAGGAGGCGAACACTGAAGCTTTCTTT

v_gene: TRBV19
j_gene: TRBJ2-3
d_gene: TRBD2
abundance: few
CDR3aa: CASSISGRAQTDTQYF
CDR3nt: TGTGCCAGTAGTATTAGCGGGAGGGCCCAGACAGATACGCAGTATTTT

v_gene: TRBV6-1
j_gene: TRBJ2-3
d_gene: TRBD2
abundance: .
CDR3aa: CASSEAFSGRTSTDTQYF
CDR3nt: TGTGCCAGCAGTGAAGCGTTTAGCGGGAGAACTAGCACAGATACGCAGTATTTT

v_gene: TRBV5-1
j_gene: TRBJ2-7
d_gene: TRBD1
abundance: few
CDR3aa: CASSLPLDRNEQYF
CDR3nt: TGCGCCAGCAGCTTGCCTCTGGACAGGAACGAGCAGTACTTC

v_gene: TRBV7-2
j_gene: TRBJ2-2
d_gene: TRBD2
abundance: .
CDR3aa: CASSLGGRVPGELFF
CDR3nt: TGTGCCAGCAGCTTAGGCGGGAGGGTGCCCGGGGAGCTGTTTTTT

v_gene: TRBV5-8
j_gene: TRBJ1-1
d_gene: TRBD1
abundance: .
CDR3aa: CASSLASRGPARAFF
CDR3nt: TGTGCCAGCAGCTTGGCTTCCAGGGGGCCGGCGCGTGCTTTCTTT

v_gene: TRBV7-9
j_gene: TRBJ1-5
d_gene: TRBD1
abundance: .
CDR3aa: CASSRTGPQPQHF
CDR3nt: TGTGCCAGCAGTCGGACAGGCCCCCAGCCCCAGCATTTT

v_gene: TRBV6-1
j_gene: TRBJ2-7
d_gene: TRBD1
abundance: .
CDR3aa: CASTPWAGGGYEQYF
CDR3nt: TGTGCCAGCACACCCTGGGCAGGGGGCGGCTACGAGCAGTACTTC

v_gene: TRBV14
j_gene: TRBJ2-7
d_gene: TRBD2
abundance: few
CDR3aa: CASSQGMVGRANHEQYF
CDR3nt: TGTGCCAGCAGCCAAGGAATGGTCGGGAGGGCCAACCACGAGCAGTACTTC

v_gene: TRBV6-6
j_gene: TRBJ1-1
d_gene: TRBD1
abundance: .
CDR3aa: CASSSGGASPTEAFF
CDR3nt: TGTGCCAGCAGCTCAGGGGGCGCTTCCCCCACTGAAGCTTTCTTT

v_gene: TRBV4-3
j_gene: TRBJ2-2
d_gene: .
abundance: .
CDR3aa: CASSQSLVTGELFF
CDR3nt: TGCGCCAGCAGCCAATCATTAGTAACCGGGGAGCTGTTTTTT

v_gene: TRBV30
j_gene: TRBJ1-5
d_gene: .
abundance: .
CDR3aa: CAWSVTGDEGQPQHF
CDR3nt: TGTGCCTGGAGTGTAACTGGGGATGAGGGTCAGCCCCAGCATTTT

v_gene: TRBV2
j_gene: TRBJ2-3
d_gene: TRBD2
abundance: .
CDR3aa: CASSGTRSDTQYF
CDR3nt: TGTGCCAGCAGTGGGACTAGATCAGATACGCAGTATTTT

v_gene: TRBV6-1
j_gene: TRBJ2-1
d_gene: .
abundance: few
CDR3aa: CASSEGRRALYNEQFF
CDR3nt: TGTGCCAGCAGTGAAGGTCGGCGGGCCCTGTACAATGAGCAGTTCTTC

v_gene: TRBV30
j_gene: TRBJ2-3
d_gene: TRBD2
abundance: once
CDR3aa: CAWSGLTSSSTDTQYF
CDR3nt: TGTGCCTGGAGCGGTCTGACTAGCAGTAGCACAGATACGCAGTATTTT

v_gene: TRBV5-1
j_gene: TRBJ1-1
d_gene: TRBD1
abundance: .
CDR3aa: CASSPGQGGEAEAFF
CDR3nt: TGCGCCAGCAGCCCCGGACAGGGTGGCGAGGCTGAAGCTTTCTTT